A single sample is the source of the 28 T cell receptor beta chains below, sequenced in a study of cytomegalovirus exposure and HLA in healthy donors. Primers included in the PCR were 60 Vbeta and 13 Jbeta primers. Produced via immunoSEQ multiplex PCR; TCRdb's table is partial and in-frame only. The sample contains approximately 120,000 clones, roughly 80% of which appear only once. Source material: PBMCs. All receptors come from a man younger than 35 in good health and CMV-seronegative.

V usage is TRBV7-8 and J usage is TRBJ1-5; no reliable D call. Germline V gene lookup returns CDR1 SGHVS and CDR2 FQNEAQ. The CDR3 sequence is 14 residues long. Trimming removed 5 bases from V and 7 bases from J, with 15 bases in between. CDR3 loop: CASSPGPGSQPQHF. In nucleotides, the CDR3 is TGTGCCAGCAGCCCGGGCCCGGGGAGCCAGCCCCAGCATTTT.

The chain combines TRBV2 with TRBJ2-3; D perhaps matches TRBD2 (6 bases). The CDR3 extends over 16 amino acids. CDR1 and CDR2 (germline): SNHLY, FYNNEI. The V gene lost 6 bases and the J gene lost 2 bases, with 18 bases spanning the gap. As DNA, the CDR3 is TGTGCCAGCAGGTCAGGTAGGAGGGTCATCACAGATACGCAGTATTTT. It codes for CASRSGRRVITDTQYF.

This chain uses TRBV5-1 with TRBJ2-5; TRBD2 might be the D (6 bases). This CDR3 has 16 residues. Germline CDR1 reads SGHRS; CDR2 reads YFSETQ. Trimming removed 0 bases at V and 5 bases at J, with 17 bases between. The CDR3 nucleotides are TGCGCCAGCAGCTTGGGTTCGACTAGTTGGGGGGAGACCCAGTACTTC. Translated, it gives CASSLGSTSWGETQYF. Full variable domain (outside the CDR3, taken from reference TRBV5-1 and TRBJ2-5): KAGVTQTPRYLIKTRGQQVTLSCSPISGHRSVSWYQQTPGQGLQFLFEYFSETQRNKGNFPGRFSGRQFSNSRSEMNVSTLELGDSALYLCASSLGSTSWGETQYFGPGTRLLVL.

The rearrangement links TRBV6-1 to TRBJ2-2, with 8 bases identical to TRBD2. Looked up from germline, CDR1 is MNHNS and CDR2 is SASEGT. V was pared by 6 bases and J by 4 bases, with 7 bases of the junction left unmatched. There are 15 residues in the CDR3. The CDR3 nucleotides are TGTGCCAGCAGCTTCGGGGGGGGCCCCACCGGGGAGCTGTTTTTT. It translates to CASSFGGGPTGELFF.

The chain is built from TRBV7-2 and TRBJ2-1; D is unresolved. Trimming left V 1 base short and J 7 bases short, with 8 bases between. Germline V gene lookup returns CDR1 SGHTA and CDR2 FQGNSA. The CDR3 length is 13 residues. The chain's CDR3 is CASSLVDGNEQFF. The CDR3 bases are TGTGCCAGCAGCTTAGTTGACGGGAATGAGCAGTTCTTC.

The V call is TRBV5-4, the J call TRBJ1-1, with 7 bases fitting TRBD1. V gave up 4 bases and J gave up 9 bases; unmatched junction bases: 9. The germline gives CDR1 SGHNT, CDR2 YYREEE (reference sequence). The CDR3 sequence is 13 residues long. The CDR3: CASSPRDSLKAFF. The CDR3 DNA follows: TGTGCCAGCAGCCCCCGGGACAGCCTGAAAGCTTTCTTT.

This clone was seen only a few times. The chain links TRBV6-1 to TRBJ1-2; possible D gene TRBD1, 5 bases. V was shortened by 6 bases and J by 4 bases, with 12 bases between the two germline ends. Germline values: CDR1 MNHNS, CDR2 SASEGT. The CDR3 extends over 13 amino acids. The CDR3 loop is CASRSTVLYGYTF. The CDR3 DNA reads as TGTGCCAGCAGATCGACAGTCCTCTATGGCTACACCTTC.

This clone came up a few times. CDR3 nucleotides: TGCGCCAGCAGCTTGGGCCCGACAGCTACTTATGGCTACACCTTC. Translating it yields CASSLGPTATYGYTF. The chain joins TRBV5-1 to TRBJ1-2; perhaps TRBD1 as D (5 bases). V was trimmed by 0 bases and J by 5 bases, leaving 14 bases between them. In germline, CDR1 is SGHRS, CDR2 YFSETQ. The length of the CDR3 is 15 residues.

The chain couples TRBV5-1 to TRBJ2-5; tentative D call: TRBD2 (5 bases). CDR1 SGHRS and CDR2 YFSETQ come from the germline V gene. V lost 3 bases and J 2 bases, leaving 11 bases between the germline ends. The CDR3 consists of 14 residues. Here the CDR3 DNA reads TGCGCCAGCAGCTCAGACGGGGTTCAAGAGACCCAGTACTTC. Amino acids: CASSSDGVQETQYF.

This rearrangement joins TRBV7-9 to TRBJ2-2; D is perhaps TRBD1 (6 bases). The CDR3 runs to 13 residues. CDR1 and CDR2 from the germline V gene are SEHNR and FQNEAQ (reference sequence). V lost 4 bases and J lost 7, with 10 bases in between. CDR3 residues: CASSSHRVGELFF. The CDR3 DNA sequence: TGTGCCAGCAGCTCACACAGGGTCGGGGAGCTGTTTTTT.

Remarks on this clone: At one end the junction does not follow the germline gene, possibly because of a read error. The chain employs TRBV7-9 and TRBJ1-1; D is ambiguous. This CDR3 has 15 residues. The V gene's germline CDR1 is SEHNR and CDR2 FQNEAQ (reference sequence). CDR3 sequence reads: CSSSALPTGNGEAFF. CDR3 nucleotide sequence: TGTTCCAGCAGCGCTCTTCCCACGGGTAACGGTGAAGCTTTCTTT. The variable domain in full, with the rest retrieved from reference TRBV7-9 and TRBJ1-1, is DTGVSQNPRHKITKRGQNVTFRCDPISEHNRLYWYRQTLGQGPEFLTYFQNEAQLEKSRLLSDRFSAERPKGSFSTLEIQRTEQGDSAMYLCSSSALPTGNGEAFFGQGTRLTVV.

The CDR3 bases are TGCGCCAGCAGCTTGGATTGCAGGGTTGGGGGCAATCAGCCCCAGCATTTT. Translated, it gives CASSLDCRVGGNQPQHF. V gene TRBV5-1 combines with J gene TRBJ1-5; maybe TRBD1 (5 bases). Germline CDR1 SGHRS, CDR2 YFSETQ. The CDR3 has 17 amino acids. V shed 0 bases and J shed 2 bases, with 15 bases lying between them. Together with reference TRBV5-1 and TRBJ1-5, the CDR3 gives the full variable domain: KAGVTQTPRYLIKTRGQQVTLSCSPISGHRSVSWYQQTPGQGLQFLFEYFSETQRNKGNFPGRFSGRQFSNSRSEMNVSTLELGDSALYLCASSLDCRVGGNQPQHFGDGTRLSIL.

This chain connects TRBV5-6 to TRBJ2-3; TRBD1 aligns across 7 bases. Trimming took 2 bases from V and 0 from J; bases not matched to a gene: 3. Germline values: CDR1 SGHDT, CDR2 YYEEEE. CDR3 length: 15 amino acids. The CDR3 sequence is CASSFKTGSTDTQYF. In nucleotides, the CDR3 is TGTGCCAGCAGCTTTAAGACAGGGAGCACAGATACGCAGTATTTT.

The V call is TRBV7-9, the J call TRBJ2-5, with D perhaps matching TRBD2 (7 bases). Trimming removed 5 bases at V and 1 base at J, with 17 bases between. There are 16 residues in the CDR3. CDR1 is SEHNR and CDR2 is FQNEAQ in the germline V gene (reference sequence). CDR3: CASSRHSGGLQETQYF. The CDR3, as DNA: TGTGCCAGCAGCCGGCATTCGGGGGGCCTCCAAGAGACCCAGTACTTC.

CDR3 coding DNA: TGCGCCAGCAGCTTGGGGGCACCTATGAACACTGAAGCTTTCTTT. It yields the protein CASSLGAPMNTEAFF. J is TRBJ1-1 and V is TRBV5-1; D is ambiguous. Trimming removed 0 bases at V and 0 bases at J, with 9 bases between. The CDR3 is 15 residues long. CDR1 and CDR2 from the germline V gene are SGHRS and YFSETQ.

V and J are TRBV11-2 and TRBJ1-5; the D gene is possibly TRBD1 (6 bases). Germline CDR1 SGHAT, CDR2 FQNNGV. This CDR3 contains 14 residues. Between the trimmed V and J ends, which lost 7 bases and 1 base, there was a span of 11 bases. CDR3 in amino acids: CASTTGWSNQPQHF. CDR3 DNA: TGTGCCAGCACCACAGGGTGGAGCAATCAGCCCCAGCATTTT.

This clone was detected once. The gene calls are TRBV6-6 and TRBJ1-2, with D maybe TRBD1 (5 bases). This CDR3 region has 15 residues. Looked up from germline, CDR1 is MNHNY and CDR2 is SVGAGI (reference sequence). Trimming removed 3 bases at V and 0 bases at J, with 11 bases between. CDR3 DNA: TGTGCCAGCAGTTATTCTGACAGATCTAACTATGGCTACACCTTC. As protein: CASSYSDRSNYGYTF.

The V gene is TRBV10-3, the J gene TRBJ2-1; 7 nucleotides line up with TRBD1. Germline-derived CDR1 and CDR2 are ENHRY and SYGVKD. CDR3 length: 12 residues. V shed 10 bases, J shed 5 bases, and the junction held 5 bases outside the gene matches. CDR3 nucleotides: TGTGCCACCGAGGGACAGAACAATGAGCAGTTCTTC. It translates to CATEGQNNEQFF.

This chain connects TRBV5-1 to TRBJ2-2; weak D call: TRBD2 (6 bases). The CDR3 is 16 residues long. Trimming removed 0 bases from V and 0 bases from J, with 9 bases in between. Germline loops: CDR1 SGHRS, CDR2 YFSETQ. CDR3 sequence: CASSLGGDANTGELFF. For the CDR3, the DNA is TGCGCCAGCAGCTTGGGCGGGGACGCGAACACCGGGGAGCTGTTTTTT. Filled out from reference TRBV5-1 and TRBJ2-2, the complete variable domain reads KAGVTQTPRYLIKTRGQQVTLSCSPISGHRSVSWYQQTPGQGLQFLFEYFSETQRNKGNFPGRFSGRQFSNSRSEMNVSTLELGDSALYLCASSLGGDANTGELFFGEGSRLTVL.

This clone has just a few counts. V gene TRBV27 combines with J gene TRBJ1-2, with 8 bases lining up with TRBD1. The CDR3 sequence is 14 residues long. CDR1 MNHEY and CDR2 SMNVEV come from the germline V gene (reference sequence). With V trimmed by 4 bases and J by 8 bases, 9 bases remained unmatched. CDR3 nucleotides: TGTGCCAGCAGTTCCCCAGGGGGCGCTGGGGGCTACACCTTC. This sequence encodes CASSSPGGAGGYTF.

The genes are TRBV2 and TRBJ1-1; D is undetermined. CDR1 is SNHLY and CDR2 is FYNNEI in the germline V gene. Between the trimmed V and J ends, which lost 11 bases and 4 bases, there was a span of 20 bases. The CDR3 totals 14 residues. The CDR3 DNA is TGTGCCCGAGAAGGAGGAGGGTGGGCCACTGAAGCTTTCTTT. The encoded protein is CAREGGGWATEAFF.

This clone was seen more than once but under ten times. V is TRBV7-6 and J is TRBJ2-3, with D tentatively TRBD1 (5 bases). CDR3 size: 14 residues. The V end lost 4 bases, the J end lost 4 bases, and 12 bases lay between the germline ends. Germline V gives CDR1 SGHVS, CDR2 FNYEAQ. The CDR3 bases are TGTGCCAGCAGCTGGGGCCCTGGCGCAGATACGCAGTATTTT. It yields the protein CASSWGPGADTQYF.

This chain joins TRBV7-2 and TRBJ1-2; possible D gene TRBD1, 6 bases. The CDR3 length is 13 residues. Per the germline V gene, CDR1 is SGHTA and CDR2 is FQGNSA. Deletions cut 3 bases from V and 4 bases from J, with 9 bases between. The CDR3 bases are TGTGCCAGCAGCTTTACAGGGATCTATGGCTACACCTTC. It is translated as CASSFTGIYGYTF.

This chain links TRBV15 with TRBJ2-2, with TRBD1 matching 9 bases. After removal of 3 bases from V and 4 bases from J, the junction contained 0 bases not matched to a gene. Germline V gives CDR1 LNHNV, CDR2 YYDKDF (reference sequence). The CDR3 contains 14 residues. This CDR3 reads CATSRTGGTGELFF. CDR3 DNA sequence: TGTGCCACCAGCAGGACAGGGGGCACCGGGGAGCTGTTTTTT.

This chain joins TRBV19 and TRBJ2-7; weak D call: TRBD1 (6 bases). The CDR3 has 12 residues. CDR1 is LNHDA and CDR2 is SQIVND in the germline V gene (reference sequence). Trimming removed 5 bases at V and 2 bases at J, with 7 bases between. This CDR3 reads CASSRDTYEQYF. The CDR3 DNA reads TGTGCCAGTAGTCGGGACACCTACGAGCAGTACTTC.

This chain uses TRBV19 with TRBJ1-2; D is perhaps TRBD1 (5 bases). The CDR3 totals 12 residues. V was clipped by 5 bases and J by 8 bases, with 12 bases between them. The V gene's germline CDR1 is LNHDA and CDR2 SQIVND (reference sequence). The CDR3 here is CASSPSGKGYTF. CDR3 in DNA: TGTGCCAGTAGTCCATCAGGGAAAGGCTACACCTTC.

The chain is built from TRBV30 and TRBJ1-1, with D perhaps TRBD1 (6 bases). CDR1 is GTSNPN, CDR2 SVGIG, per germline (reference sequence). CDR3 length equals 17 residues. V was cut by 0 bases and J by 0 bases, with 17 bases left in between. CDR3 residues: CAWSVRGGTIMNTEAFF. In DNA, the CDR3 is TGTGCCTGGAGTGTACGGGGGGGGACAATCATGAACACTGAAGCTTTCTTT.

The genes are TRBV19 and TRBJ2-1; perhaps TRBD1 as D (5 bases). The CDR3 contains 17 residues. Germline assignment: CDR1 LNHDA and CDR2 SQIVND (reference sequence). V lost 2 bases and J 9 bases, leaving 23 bases between the germline ends. CDR3 nucleotides: TGTGCCAGTAGTATATACATTGGGGCAGACTCTCGAAGTGAGCAGTTCTTC. This encodes CASSIYIGADSRSEQFF.